The T cell receptor beta chain under discussion was sequenced for a study of blood T cell repertoires in COVID-19. Produced via immunoSEQ multiplex PCR; TCRdb's table is partial and in-frame only. The table lists around 58,000 clones, 88% of them singletons. This clone was seen only once. The germline V and J ends were trimmed by 5 bases and 0 bases, with 5 bases remaining between them. The length of the CDR3 is 14 residues. In germline, CDR1 is SGHTA, CDR2 FQGNSA. The rearrangement links TRBV7-2 to TRBJ1-6; D gene uncertain. The TCR sequence derives from a human donor in a cohort sampled during active COVID-19. What was sequenced was peripheral blood. CDR3 sequence: CASSVSSYNSPLHF. Here the CDR3 DNA reads TGTGCCAGCAGCGTGAGCTCCTATAATTCACCCCTCCACTTT. Together with reference TRBV7-2 and TRBJ1-6, the CDR3 gives the full variable domain: GAGVSQSPSNKVTEKGKDVELRCDPISGHTALYWYRQSLGQGLEFLIYFQGNSAPDKSGLPSDRFSAERTGGSVSTLTIQRTQQEDSAVYLCASSVSSYNSPLHFGNGTRLTVT.